Below, one TCR beta chain is given with its context. Antigen: not known. The sample comes from a study of T cell responses to AZD1222 COVID-19 vaccine. CDR1 is MNHEY and CDR2 is SVGAGI in the germline V gene. The CDR3 is 13 amino acids. V was cut by 11 bases and J by 3 bases, with 16 bases left in between. Study-level findings and limits: No day 14 peak samples; only post-peak repertoires were characterized.

Sequencing was performed with immunoSEQ multiplex PCR; in TCRdb, only in-frame clones are kept and a portion is missing. The sample records roughly 100,000 clones, approximately 92% being singletons. This specimen was peripheral blood, taken on day 0 of AZD1222 vaccination. The rearrangement joins TRBV6-5 to TRBJ1-1, with D perhaps matching TRBD1 (5 bases). This sequence originates from an adult in good health. This CDR3 reads CASPPGGDTEAFF. The CDR3 bases are TGTGCCTCCCCCCCGGGGGGTGACACTGAAGCTTTCTTT.